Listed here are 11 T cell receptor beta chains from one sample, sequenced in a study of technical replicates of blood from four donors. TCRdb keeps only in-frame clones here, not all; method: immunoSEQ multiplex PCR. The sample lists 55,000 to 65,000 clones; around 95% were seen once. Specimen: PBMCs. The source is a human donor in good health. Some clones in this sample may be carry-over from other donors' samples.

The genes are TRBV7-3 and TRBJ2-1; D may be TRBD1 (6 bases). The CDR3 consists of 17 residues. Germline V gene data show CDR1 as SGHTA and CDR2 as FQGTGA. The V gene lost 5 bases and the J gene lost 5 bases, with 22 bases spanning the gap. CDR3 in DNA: TGTGCCAGCAGCCACATGAGACCGGGACAAGTAAACAATGAGCAGTTCTTC. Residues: CASSHMRPGQVNNEQFF.

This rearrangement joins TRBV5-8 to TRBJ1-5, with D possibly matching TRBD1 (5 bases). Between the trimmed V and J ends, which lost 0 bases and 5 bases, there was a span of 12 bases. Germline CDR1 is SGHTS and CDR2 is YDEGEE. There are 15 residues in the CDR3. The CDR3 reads CASSLGQGVHQPQHF. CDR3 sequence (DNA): TGTGCCAGCAGCTTGGGTCAGGGTGTTCATCAGCCCCAGCATTTT.

The CDR3 region is CASSLDRWAGLSAGELFF. The CDR3 DNA reads as TGTGCCAGCAGCTTGGACAGGTGGGCAGGGTTAAGCGCCGGGGAGCTGTTTTTT. V usage is TRBV5-6 and J usage is TRBJ2-2; possible D gene TRBD1, 5 bases. The germline gives CDR1 SGHDT, CDR2 YYEEEE. The ends were cut back, 0 bases at V and 6 bases at J, with 21 bases in the middle. This CDR3 contains 18 residues.

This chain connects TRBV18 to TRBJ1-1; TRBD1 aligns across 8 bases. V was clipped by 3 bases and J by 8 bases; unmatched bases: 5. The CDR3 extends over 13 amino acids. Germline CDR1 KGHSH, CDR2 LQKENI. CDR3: CASSPGQADEAFF. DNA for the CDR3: TGTGCCAGCTCACCGGGACAGGCAGACGAAGCTTTCTTT.

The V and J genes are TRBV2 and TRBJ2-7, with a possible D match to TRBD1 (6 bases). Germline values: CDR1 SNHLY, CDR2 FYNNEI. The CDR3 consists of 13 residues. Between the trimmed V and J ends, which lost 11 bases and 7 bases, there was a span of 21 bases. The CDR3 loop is CAGNLQGPGEQYF. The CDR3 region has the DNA TGTGCCGGCAATTTACAGGGTCCAGGTGAGCAGTACTTC.

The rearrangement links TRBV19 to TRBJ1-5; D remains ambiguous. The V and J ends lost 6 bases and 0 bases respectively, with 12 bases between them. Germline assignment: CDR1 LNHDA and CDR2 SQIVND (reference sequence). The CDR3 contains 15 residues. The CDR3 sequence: CASSPMDFSNQPQHF. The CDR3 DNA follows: TGTGCCAGTAGCCCGATGGACTTTAGCAATCAGCCCCAGCATTTT.

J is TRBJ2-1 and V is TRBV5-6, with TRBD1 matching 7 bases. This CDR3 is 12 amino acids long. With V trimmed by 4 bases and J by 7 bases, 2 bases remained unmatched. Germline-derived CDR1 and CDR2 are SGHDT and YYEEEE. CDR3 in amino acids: CASSDRANEQFF. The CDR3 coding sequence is TGTGCCAGCAGCGACAGGGCAAATGAGCAGTTCTTC.

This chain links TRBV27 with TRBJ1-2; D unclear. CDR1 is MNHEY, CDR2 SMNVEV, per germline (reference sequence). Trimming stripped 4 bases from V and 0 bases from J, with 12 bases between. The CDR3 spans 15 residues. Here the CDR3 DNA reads TGTGCCAGCAGTTCCGCCCCGGGAGCTAACTATGGCTACACCTTC. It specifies CASSSAPGANYGYTF.

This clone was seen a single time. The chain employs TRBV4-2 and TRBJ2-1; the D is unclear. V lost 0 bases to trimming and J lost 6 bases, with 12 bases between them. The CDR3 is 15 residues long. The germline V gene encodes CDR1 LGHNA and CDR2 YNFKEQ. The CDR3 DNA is TGTGCCAGCAGCCAAGATCAGGTGAAAGCCAATGAGCAGTTCTTC. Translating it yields CASSQDQVKANEQFF.

CDR3 bases: TGCGCCAGCAGCCAAGAGAGGGTTCCAACTTCCTACGAGCAGTACTTC. As protein: CASSQERVPTSYEQYF. The chain has TRBV4-3 and TRBJ2-7; tentatively, D is TRBD2 (5 bases). The V and J ends lost 0 bases and 1 base respectively, with 13 bases between them. CDR1 is LGHNA and CDR2 is YSLEER in the germline V gene. The CDR3 sequence is 16 residues long.

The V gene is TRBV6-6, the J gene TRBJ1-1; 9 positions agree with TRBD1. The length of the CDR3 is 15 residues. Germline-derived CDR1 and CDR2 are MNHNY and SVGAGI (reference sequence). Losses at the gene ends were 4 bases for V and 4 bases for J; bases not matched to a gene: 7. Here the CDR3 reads CASSLGQGRGTEAFF. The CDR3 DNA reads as TGTGCCAGCAGTTTGGGACAGGGCCGAGGCACTGAAGCTTTCTTT.